The T cell receptor beta chain under discussion was sequenced for a study of CD8 T cells in ankylosing spondylitis (TCRdb year 2017). In the study overall: The study set out to find disease-linked TCR variants by profiling T cell receptor beta repertoires in ankylosing spondylitis patients and healthy donors. The full study cohort was made up of 25 ankylosing spondylitis patients and around 100 healthy donors. Peripheral blood was sampled, and synovial fluid was additionally collected from ankylosing spondylitis patients. On the study overall, not on this receptor specifically: According to the report, matched synovial fluid samples from ankylosing spondylitis patients were significantly enriched for the disease-linked clones. A TCR beta motif made up of seven or eight highly homologous amino acid variants appeared to be characteristic of blood from ankylosing spondylitis patients. Some TCR beta motif variants had previously been reported in synovial fluid and blood of reactive arthritis patients, which suggested common disease-initiation mechanisms. The disease-linked clones had a CD8+ phenotype and were found at relatively low frequencies in peripheral blood.

On this clonotype: It lacks a known antigen. The record has no base qualities; no much larger clone is one base away.

The reads were generated on an Illumina HiSeq 2500. Quantitative 5'-RACE with molecular barcodes was used to prepare TCR beta libraries. Per the source publication's procedure: A new computational method based on a probabilistic model of VDJ rearrangement was used to identify disease-linked TCR variants. TCRdb trimmed public reads at Q25 via fastp, called clones via MiXCR and kept in-frame beta chains. Rows with a matching CDR3 protein are joined into one entry that keeps the most common DNA and genes. The V and J calls and clone size are TCRdb's, not the authors'. This sample gives 250,000 or so distinct CDR3 sequences in total; about 24% of them show up just once. The top ten clonotypes cover about 0.6% of the sample. V loses 3 bases at its end and J loses 0 bases; junction bases beyond the gene matches: 10. The germline V gene encodes CDR1 ENHRY and CDR2 SYGVKD. The CDR3, cysteine through phenylalanine, is 17 amino acids long. The retained sequence is limited to the CDR3, 51 bases, with the frame set at the first base.

This clonotype was obtained from a male donor with ankylosing spondylitis or in good health (not recorded which). Sequencing was done on a sample of blood, either unsorted or a sorted T cell fraction (not recorded which). Recombination connected TRBV10-3 to TRBJ2-7; TRBD1 fits 8 bases in the junction. This receptor carries the CDR3 CAISDGRGPSYSYEQYF. Here is the DNA: TGTGCCATCAGTGACGGCAGGGGGCCTTCGTACTCCTACGAGCAGTACTTC.